Presented here are 19 T cell receptor beta chains from one specimen sequenced in a study of naive and memory T cell subsets. The beta constant-region primer was an equimolar mix of two oligonucleotides covering TRBC1 and TRBC2. TCRdb independently ran MiXCR on the UMI-ligation and nested PCR reads; one entry per CDR3 protein. The sample records 120,000 to 150,000 distinct CDR3 sequences, about 15% being singletons. The sequenced sample consisted of naive CD4+ T cells from blood. The origin of the receptors is a human donor in good health.

The chain has TRBV3-1 and TRBJ2-1, with D maybe TRBD1 (6 bases). Germline V gives CDR1 LGHDT, CDR2 YNNKEL (reference sequence). This CDR3 has 15 residues. Trimming pared 4 bases from V and 7 bases from J, leaving 17 bases between. CDR3 amino acids: CASSLIKSRGNEQFF. CDR3 coding DNA: TGTGCCAGCAGCCTAATCAAGTCCAGGGGTAATGAGCAGTTCTTC.

A few counts support this clonotype. The chain links TRBV2 to TRBJ2-7; no clear D. The CDR3 is 16 residues long. Trimming pared 2 bases from V and 2 bases from J, leaving 16 bases between. Germline CDR1 is SNHLY and CDR2 is FYNNEI. CDR3 bases: TGTGCCAGCAGTGAAAGGTTGGCAGGTTCAACCTACGAGCAGTACTTC. It specifies CASSERLAGSTYEQYF.

V usage is TRBV6-1 and J usage is TRBJ1-4; D remains ambiguous. Germline loops: CDR1 MNHNS, CDR2 SASEGT. Trimming shortened V by 6 bases and J by 2 bases, and 10 bases separated the two germline ends. The CDR3 runs 14 residues. CDR3 nucleotides: TGTGCCAGCAGCGCGGTCTCCACTAATGAAAAACTGTTTTTT. It translates to CASSAVSTNEKLFF.

There are a few counts of this clonotype. This chain joins TRBV4-2 and TRBJ2-7; D unresolved. Per the germline V gene, CDR1 is LGHNA and CDR2 is YNFKEQ. The CDR3 totals 15 residues. Trimming removed 1 base from V and 2 bases from J, with 12 bases in between. The CDR3: CASSQVGPAPYEQYF. The CDR3 DNA sequence: TGTGCCAGCAGCCAAGTAGGACCGGCTCCCTACGAGCAGTACTTC.

This clonotype was seen a few times. The V and J genes are TRBV5-1 and TRBJ2-7, with 7 bases that match TRBD1. This CDR3 has 15 amino acids. Unmatched junction bases numbered 6, after V lost 1 base and J lost 2 bases. Per germline, CDR1 SGHRS and CDR2 YFSETQ. CDR3 region: CASSLSTGPTYEQYF. The CDR3 bases are TGCGCCAGCAGCTTGTCGACAGGGCCTACCTACGAGCAGTACTTC.

The chain has TRBV29-1 and TRBJ2-1; D is unclear. The CDR3 totals 15 residues. The germline gives CDR1 SQVTM, CDR2 ANQGSEA. V was cut by 5 bases and J by 0 bases, with 14 bases left in between. The DNA of the CDR3 is TGCAGCGTTACCCCCCCAGTAAGCTCCTACAATGAGCAGTTCTTC. Protein sequence: CSVTPPVSSYNEQFF.

The rearrangement links TRBV9 to TRBJ1-3, with D possibly being TRBD1 (5 bases). Germline CDR1 and CDR2: SGDLS and YYNGEE. The V and J ends lost 3 bases and 2 bases respectively, with 12 bases between them. The CDR3 length is 15 residues. CDR3 region: CASSAARGAGNTIYF. CDR3 sequence (DNA): TGTGCCAGCAGCGCCGCCCGAGGGGCTGGAAACACCATATATTTT. Full variable domain (remainder filled in from reference TRBV9 and TRBJ1-3): DSGVTQTPKHLITATGQRVTLRCSPRSGDLSVYWYQQSLDQGLQFLIQYYNGEERAKGNILERFSAQQFPDLHSELNLSSLELGDSALYFCASSAARGAGNTIYFGEGSWLTVV.

A few counts support this clonotype. This sequence joins TRBV6-2 or TRBV6-3 and TRBJ2-7; D not certain. CDR1 is MNHEY, CDR2 SVGEGT, per germline. V dropped 5 bases and J dropped 5 bases, with 7 bases sitting between them. The CDR3 is made up of 11 amino acids. CDR3 nucleotide sequence: TGTGCCAGCAGTCACAGCGACGAGCAGTACTTC. This codes for CASSHSDEQYF.

This clonotype was found a few times. J is TRBJ2-4 and V is TRBV6-5, with 7 positions matching TRBD1. The trim removed 6 bases at V and 6 bases at J, leaving 8 bases unmatched. This CDR3 contains 14 residues. CDR1 and CDR2 from the germline V gene are MNHEY and SVGAGI. CDR3 sequence (DNA): TGTGCCAGCAGCTCAGGGGGATTGGGAAACATTCAGTACTTC. The encoded protein is CASSSGGLGNIQYF.

In its sample, this clonotype was seen once. The rearrangement joins TRBV7-2 to TRBJ1-2, with D possibly TRBD1 on 5 matching bases. The V end lost 1 base, the J end lost 0 bases, and 12 bases lay between the germline ends. CDR1 SGHTA and CDR2 FQGNSA come from the germline V gene. This CDR3 has 16 residues. The CDR3 nucleotides are TGTGCCAGCAGCTTAGGCGGGGGGGTGGCTAACTATGGCTACACCTTC. This translates into CASSLGGGVANYGYTF.

This clonotype was picked up many times. This rearrangement joins TRBV28 to TRBJ2-7, with D perhaps being TRBD1 or TRBD2 (5 bases each). The V end lost 2 bases, the J end lost 6 bases, and 20 bases lay between the germline ends. This CDR3 has 16 residues. Germline CDR1 is MDHEN and CDR2 is SYDVKM. The CDR3 is CASSLGGLGTGLEQYF. The CDR3 DNA reads as TGTGCCAGCAGTTTAGGAGGACTCGGGACCGGTCTCGAGCAGTACTTC.

This clonotype was seen at least ten times. The genes are TRBV28 and TRBJ1-1, with D possibly being TRBD1 (5 bases). CDR1 and CDR2 from the germline V gene are MDHEN and SYDVKM. This CDR3 comprises 14 residues. Deletions cut 4 bases from V and 1 base from J, with 10 bases between. This CDR3 reads CASSSGQGNTEAFF. Written as DNA, the CDR3 is TGTGCCAGCAGTTCTGGACAAGGGAACACTGAAGCTTTCTTT.

This clonotype was recorded at least ten times. The genes are TRBV24-1 and TRBJ2-5; 8 bases fit TRBD1. Trimming took 2 bases from V and 0 from J; bases not matched to a gene: 7. Germline lookup yields CDR1 KGHDR and CDR2 SFDVKD. CDR3 length: 17 amino acids. The CDR3 loop is CATSDSRQGANQETQYF. The CDR3 region has the DNA TGTGCCACCAGTGATTCTCGGCAGGGGGCAAACCAAGAGACCCAGTACTTC.

The V and J genes are TRBV27 and TRBJ1-1; D call uncertain. The V and J ends lost 6 bases and 5 bases respectively, with 13 bases between them. Per germline, CDR1 MNHEY and CDR2 SMNVEV (reference sequence). The CDR3 is made up of 13 amino acids. CDR3 protein: CASSGEGRTEAFF. The CDR3 nucleotides are TGTGCCAGCAGCGGTGAAGGACGGACTGAAGCTTTCTTT.

The genes are TRBV15 and TRBJ2-7; D possibly corresponds to TRBD1 (6 bases). This CDR3 spans 14 amino acids. Germline loops: CDR1 LNHNV, CDR2 YYDKDF (reference sequence). V lost 0 bases, J lost 3 bases, and 9 bases lay in between. The chain's CDR3 is CATSRDRGIYEQYF. CDR3 in DNA: TGTGCCACCAGCAGAGATAGGGGGATCTACGAGCAGTACTTC.

This clonotype was seen a handful of times. The chain carries TRBV28 and TRBJ2-7; 9 positions agree with TRBD1. Germline assignment: CDR1 MDHEN and CDR2 SYDVKM. This CDR3 has 15 residues. V dropped 5 bases and J dropped 4; count of bases not matched to a gene: 9. CDR3 loop: CASSGAGTGQYEQYF. CDR3 bases: TGTGCCAGCAGTGGCGCCGGGACAGGGCAATACGAGCAGTACTTC.

CDR3 sequence (DNA): TGCGCCAGCAGCCAGTTAACAGGGGGCGTTGAAGCTTTCTTT. It specifies CASSQLTGGVEAFF. The V gene is TRBV4-3, the J gene TRBJ1-1; the match to TRBD1 covers 9 bases. V lost 3 bases and J lost 7; bases outside the gene matches: 6. The germline V gene encodes CDR1 LGHNA and CDR2 YSLEER. The CDR3 extends over 14 amino acids.

This clonotype has ten or more counts. The rearrangement links TRBV28 to TRBJ2-3; the D gene is possibly TRBD1 (8 bases). Germline CDR1 reads MDHEN; CDR2 reads SYDVKM. Trimming cost V 5 bases and J 2 bases, with 14 bases left between them. The CDR3 totals 15 residues. CDR3 coding DNA: TGTGCCAGCAGTCCTACAGGGGGGGTCACAGATACGCAGTATTTT. Translation: CASSPTGGVTDTQYF.

The J gene is TRBJ1-1, the V gene TRBV20-1; weak D call: TRBD1 (5 bases). The V end was cut by 3 bases, the J end by 0 bases, with 11 bases between. Germline V gene lookup returns CDR1 DFQATT and CDR2 SNEGSKA (reference sequence). The CDR3 is 14 amino acids. CDR3 region: CSASPAGLNTEAFF. DNA for the CDR3: TGCAGTGCTAGTCCGGCGGGACTGAACACTGAAGCTTTCTTT.